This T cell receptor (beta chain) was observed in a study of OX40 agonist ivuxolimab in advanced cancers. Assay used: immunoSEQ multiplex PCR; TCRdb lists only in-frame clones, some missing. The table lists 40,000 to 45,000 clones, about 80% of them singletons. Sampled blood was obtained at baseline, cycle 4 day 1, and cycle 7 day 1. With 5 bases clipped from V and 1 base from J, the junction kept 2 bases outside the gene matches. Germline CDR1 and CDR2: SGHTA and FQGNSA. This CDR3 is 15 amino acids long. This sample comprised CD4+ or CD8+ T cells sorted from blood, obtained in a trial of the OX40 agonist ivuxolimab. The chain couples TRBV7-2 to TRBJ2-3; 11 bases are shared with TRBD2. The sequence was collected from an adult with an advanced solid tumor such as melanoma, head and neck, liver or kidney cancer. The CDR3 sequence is CASSKLAGGTDTQYF. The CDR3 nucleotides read TGTGCCAGCAGCAAACTAGCGGGAGGCACAGATACGCAGTATTTT.